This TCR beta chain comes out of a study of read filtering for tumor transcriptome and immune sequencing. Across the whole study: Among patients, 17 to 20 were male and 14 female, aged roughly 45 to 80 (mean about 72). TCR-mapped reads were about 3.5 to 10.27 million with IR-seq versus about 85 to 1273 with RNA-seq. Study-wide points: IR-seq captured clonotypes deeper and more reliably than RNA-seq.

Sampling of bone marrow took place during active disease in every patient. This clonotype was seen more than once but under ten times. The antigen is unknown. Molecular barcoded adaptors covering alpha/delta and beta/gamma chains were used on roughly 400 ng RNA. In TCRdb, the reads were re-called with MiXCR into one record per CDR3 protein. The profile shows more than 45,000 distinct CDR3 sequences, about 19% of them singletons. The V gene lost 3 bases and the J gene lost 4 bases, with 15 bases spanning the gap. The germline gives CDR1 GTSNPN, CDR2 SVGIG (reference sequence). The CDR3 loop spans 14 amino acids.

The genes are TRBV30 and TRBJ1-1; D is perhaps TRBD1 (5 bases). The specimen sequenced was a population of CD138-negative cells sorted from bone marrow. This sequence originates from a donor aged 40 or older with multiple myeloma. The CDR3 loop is CAWSSRTPITEAFF. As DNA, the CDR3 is TGTGCCTGGAGCAGCCGGACACCTATCACTGAAGCTTTCTTT.